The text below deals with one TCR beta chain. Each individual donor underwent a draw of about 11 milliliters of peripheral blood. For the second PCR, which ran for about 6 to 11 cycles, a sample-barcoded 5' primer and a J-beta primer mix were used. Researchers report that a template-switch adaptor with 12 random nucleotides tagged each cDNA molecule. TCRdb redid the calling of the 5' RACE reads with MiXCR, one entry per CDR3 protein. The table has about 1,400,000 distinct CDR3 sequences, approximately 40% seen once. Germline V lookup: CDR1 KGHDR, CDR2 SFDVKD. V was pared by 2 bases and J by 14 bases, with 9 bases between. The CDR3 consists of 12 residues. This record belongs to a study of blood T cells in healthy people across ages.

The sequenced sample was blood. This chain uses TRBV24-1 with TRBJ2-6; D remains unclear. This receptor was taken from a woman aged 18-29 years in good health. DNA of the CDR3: TGTGCCACCAGTGATTCGGGCCGAATCCTGACTTTC. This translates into CATSDSGRILTF.